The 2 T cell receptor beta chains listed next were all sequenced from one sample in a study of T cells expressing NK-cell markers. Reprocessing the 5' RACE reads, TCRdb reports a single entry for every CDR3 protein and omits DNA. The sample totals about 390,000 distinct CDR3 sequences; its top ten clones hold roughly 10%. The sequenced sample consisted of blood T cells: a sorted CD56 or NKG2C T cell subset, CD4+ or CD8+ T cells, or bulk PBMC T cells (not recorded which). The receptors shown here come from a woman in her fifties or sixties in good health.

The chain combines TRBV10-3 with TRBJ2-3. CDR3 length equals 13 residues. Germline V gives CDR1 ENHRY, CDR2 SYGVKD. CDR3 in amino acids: CAISASGLDTQYF.

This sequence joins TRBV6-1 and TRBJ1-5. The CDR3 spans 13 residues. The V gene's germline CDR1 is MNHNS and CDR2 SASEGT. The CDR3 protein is CASSPNLGDSQHF.